This section outlines one T cell receptor (beta chain) sequence together with its context. Assay used: immunoSEQ multiplex PCR; TCRdb lists only in-frame clones, some missing. The table lists approximately 150,000 clones, roughly four fifths of them singletons, with around 9.9% in the top ten. CDR3 length: 13 residues. From germline, CDR1 is SGDLS and CDR2 YYNGEE. V gave up 3 bases and J gave up 9 bases; unmatched junction bases: 3. The data stem from a study of blood T cell repertoires in COVID-19. Whole-study context: Both acute and convalescent COVID-19 samples were obtained from the United States, Italy and Spain. Sample material is recorded as cDNA or gDNA derived from T cells, B-cell-depleted T cells, or PBMCs.

The clonotype comes from a human donor in a cohort sampled during active COVID-19. Sample: peripheral blood. This chain uses TRBV9 with TRBJ2-1; 10 nucleotides match TRBD2. The CDR3 sequence is CASSGLAGGEQFF. The CDR3 nucleotides are TGTGCCAGCAGCGGATTAGCGGGAGGTGAGCAGTTCTTC.